This TCR beta chain was found in a study of cytomegalovirus exposure and HLA in healthy donors. This clone appeared a single time. Trimming removed 2 bases from V and 1 base from J, with 12 bases in between. The CDR3 contains 15 residues. CDR1 and CDR2 (germline): MGHDK, SYGVNS. The PCR contained 60 Vbeta and 13 Jbeta primers. Generated by immunoSEQ multiplex PCR, the TCRdb table keeps only in-frame clones and is missing some. The repertoire has fewer than 200,000 clones, 75% to 85% of them found once; the top ten carry 0.75% to 0.8%. The chain couples TRBV25-1 to TRBJ2-7; D might be TRBD2 (5 bases). The clonotype originates from a female donor in good health and CMV-seronegative. What was sequenced was PBMCs. DNA for the CDR3: TGTGCCAGCAGTGAAGTGGGAGAAGTTTCCTACGAGCAGTACTTC. Its translation is CASSEVGEVSYEQYF.